This T cell receptor beta chain emerged from a study of immune cell composition in non-small cell lung cancer. General observations from the study: Squamous carcinomas (approximately 80%) more often had tumour-associated clones >0.5% than adenocarcinomas (roughly 33%). TIL tumour reactivity correlated with maximal tumour-associated clone frequency in adenocarcinoma. It was not proven that tumour-reactive clones equal dominant tumour-associated clones.

Normal lung was taken at the farthest possible site, at least 3 cm from tumour. Genomic DNA came from frozen unsorted single-cell suspensions. Using immunoSEQ multiplex PCR, the repertoire was profiled, and TCRdb retains in-frame clones only, with some absent. The sample holds 2,500 to 3,000 clones, around three quarters seen once. Germline V lookup: CDR1 MNHEY, CDR2 SMNVEV (reference sequence). The CDR3 length is 15 residues. With V trimmed by 3 bases and J by 1 base, 5 bases remained unmatched. This clone was observed a single time. Its antigen is unidentified. The genes are TRBV27 and TRBJ2-7; 8 bases fit TRBD2. The specimen sequenced was non-adjacent lung tissue. The sequence derives from a human donor with non-small cell lung cancer. CDR3 sequence: CASSLRSSGSYEQYF. CDR3 sequence (DNA): TGTGCCAGCAGTTTGAGGTCTAGCGGGTCCTACGAGCAGTACTTC.